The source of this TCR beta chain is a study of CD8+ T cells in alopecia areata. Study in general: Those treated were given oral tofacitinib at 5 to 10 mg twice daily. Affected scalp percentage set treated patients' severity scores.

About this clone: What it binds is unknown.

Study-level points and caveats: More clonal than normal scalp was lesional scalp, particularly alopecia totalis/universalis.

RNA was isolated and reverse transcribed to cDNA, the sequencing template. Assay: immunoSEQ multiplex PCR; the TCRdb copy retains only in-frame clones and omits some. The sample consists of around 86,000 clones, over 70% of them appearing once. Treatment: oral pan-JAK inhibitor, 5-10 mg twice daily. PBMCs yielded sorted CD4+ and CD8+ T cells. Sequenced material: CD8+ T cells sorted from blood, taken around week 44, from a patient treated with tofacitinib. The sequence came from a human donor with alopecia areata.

The chain's CDR3 is CASSQEVNSPLHF. The CDR3 DNA reads as TGCGCCAGCAGCCAAGAGGTTAACTCACCCCTCCACTTT. The V and J genes are TRBV4-1 and TRBJ1-6, with D unclear. V dropped 0 bases and J dropped 10 bases, with 7 bases sitting between them. The CDR3 sequence is 13 residues long. CDR1 is MGHRA and CDR2 is YSYEKL in the germline V gene.